One T cell receptor (beta chain) is described in this entry. The sample belongs to a study of blood T cell repertoires in COVID-19. In the study overall: Samples representing acute and convalescent COVID-19 were sourced from the United States, Italy and Spain.

Per the original data handling: For nucleated cells, counts were estimated from reference gene primer amplification. This table comes from immunoSEQ multiplex PCR, and its TCRdb copy is limited to in-frame clones, with some not included. V and J calls and clone size are those listed in that table; D and trimming were worked out from the DNA. This sample has 100,000 to 150,000 clones, with roughly four fifths found just once. The CDR3 is 15 residues long. The V gene end was trimmed by 6 bases and the J gene end by 10 bases; junction bases not matched to a gene: 15. The germline CDR1 and CDR2 sequences are LGHNT and FRNRAP.

The clonotype originates from a woman aged 55-69 years with acute or convalescent COVID-19. This chain connects TRBV12-5 to TRBJ2-3; 8 nucleotides line up with TRBD2. The sequenced sample was peripheral blood. CDR3 sequence reads: CASGREGTGLPAQYF. CDR3 in DNA: TGTGCTAGTGGCCGGGAGGGGACCGGCCTTCCTGCGCAGTATTTT.